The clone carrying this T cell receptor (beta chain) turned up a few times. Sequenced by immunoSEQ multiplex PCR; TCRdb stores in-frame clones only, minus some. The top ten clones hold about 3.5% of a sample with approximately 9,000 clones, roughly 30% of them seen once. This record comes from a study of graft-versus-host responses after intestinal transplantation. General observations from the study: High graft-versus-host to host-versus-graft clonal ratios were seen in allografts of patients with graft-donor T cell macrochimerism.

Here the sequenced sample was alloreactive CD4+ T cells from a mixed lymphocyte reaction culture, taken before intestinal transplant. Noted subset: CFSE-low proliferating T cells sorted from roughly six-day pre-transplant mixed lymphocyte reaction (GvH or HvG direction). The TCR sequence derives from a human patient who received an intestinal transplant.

The CDR3 region has the DNA TGTGCCAGCAGCCAGCGGCCCTACTCCTACAATGAGCAGTTCTTC. Protein: CASSQRPYSYNEQFF. This chain uses TRBV6-5 with TRBJ2-1, with D possibly being TRBD2 (5 bases). The length of the CDR3 is 15 residues. The ends were cut back, 6 bases at V and 0 bases at J, with 12 bases in the middle. The germline V gene encodes CDR1 MNHEY and CDR2 SVGAGI.